This T cell receptor beta chain was identified during a study of T cell changes during pregnancy in multiple sclerosis. The CDR3 totals 14 residues. Germline-derived CDR1 and CDR2 are LNHDA and SQIVND (reference sequence). The V segment lost 7 bases and the J segment 5 bases; nucleotides outside the gene matches: 4. TCRdb's copy holds only in-frame clones and misses some; the assay was immunoSEQ multiplex PCR. Seen here are around 65,000 clones, around 90% observed once, and the top ten hold 1.4% to 1.5%. The chain joins TRBV19 to TRBJ1-6; 8 positions agree with TRBD1. The sample was peripheral blood, taken in the third trimester of pregnancy. The sequence derives from a female donor in good health, enrolled as a control in a pregnancy study. CDR3 DNA sequence: TGTGCCAGTATTGACAGGGGAAATAATTCACCCCTCCACTTT. It specifies CASIDRGNNSPLHF.